This T cell receptor (beta chain) appears in the sequencing data of a study of T cell repertoires in cytomegalovirus infection. Whole-study context: CMV infection and matching HLA type were both indicated by public TCR beta signatures.

Via MiXCR, TCRdb re-called the reads, giving one row per CDR3 protein. The sample shows 630,000 or so distinct CDR3 sequences, 20% to 25% of them seen only once. This clonotype turned up a few times. Antigen: not known. Trimming took 2 bases from V and 8 from J, leaving 12 bases between them. Germline CDR1 reads MDHEN; CDR2 reads SYDVKM. This CDR3 comprises 13 residues. Notes on the study in general: Clonotypes of TCR beta that were HLA-C-restricted and CMV-specific dominated the ex vivo response. People with CMV and the relevant HLA were identified by cumulative public TCR beta family frequency.

The receptor was derived from a human donor in good health (CMV status not recorded). Some clones in this sample may be carry-over from other donors' samples. Input material: CD8+ T cells from PBMCs. This chain connects TRBV28 to TRBJ1-2; D is unresolved. CDR3 region: CASSLALSRGYTF. The CDR3 DNA reads TGTGCCAGCAGTTTAGCCCTTTCCAGGGGCTACACCTTC.